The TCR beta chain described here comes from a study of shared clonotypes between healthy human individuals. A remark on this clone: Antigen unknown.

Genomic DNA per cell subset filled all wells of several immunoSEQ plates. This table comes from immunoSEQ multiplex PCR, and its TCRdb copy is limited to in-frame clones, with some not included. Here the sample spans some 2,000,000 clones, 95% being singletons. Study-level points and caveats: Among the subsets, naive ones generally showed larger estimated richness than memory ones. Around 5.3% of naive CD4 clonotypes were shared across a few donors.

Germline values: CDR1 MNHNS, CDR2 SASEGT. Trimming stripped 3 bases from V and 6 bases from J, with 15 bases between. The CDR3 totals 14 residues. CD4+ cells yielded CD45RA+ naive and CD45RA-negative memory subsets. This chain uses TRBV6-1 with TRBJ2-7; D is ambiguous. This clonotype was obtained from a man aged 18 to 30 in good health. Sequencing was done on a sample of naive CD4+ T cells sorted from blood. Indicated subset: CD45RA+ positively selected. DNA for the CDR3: TGTGCCAGCAGTGAGCTAGTCCCTCGGGCCGAGCAGTACTTC. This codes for CASSELVPRAEQYF.